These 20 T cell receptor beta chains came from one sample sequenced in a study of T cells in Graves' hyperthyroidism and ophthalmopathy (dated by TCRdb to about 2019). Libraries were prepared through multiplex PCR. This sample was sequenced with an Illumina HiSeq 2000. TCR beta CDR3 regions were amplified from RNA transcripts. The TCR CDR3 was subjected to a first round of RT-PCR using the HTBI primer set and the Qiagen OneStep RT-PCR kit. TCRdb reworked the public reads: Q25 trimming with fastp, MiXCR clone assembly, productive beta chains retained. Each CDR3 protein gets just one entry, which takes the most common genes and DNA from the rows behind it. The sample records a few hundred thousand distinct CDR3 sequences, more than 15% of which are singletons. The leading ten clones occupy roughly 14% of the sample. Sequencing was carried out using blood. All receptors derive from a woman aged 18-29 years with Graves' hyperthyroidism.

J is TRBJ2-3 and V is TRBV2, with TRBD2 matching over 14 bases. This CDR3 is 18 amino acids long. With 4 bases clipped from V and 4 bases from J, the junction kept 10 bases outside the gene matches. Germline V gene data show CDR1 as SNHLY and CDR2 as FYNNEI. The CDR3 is CASSVRLAGGAAPDTQYF. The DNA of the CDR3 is TGTGCCAGCAGTGTCCGACTAGCGGGAGGGGCAGCCCCAGATACGCAGTATTTT.

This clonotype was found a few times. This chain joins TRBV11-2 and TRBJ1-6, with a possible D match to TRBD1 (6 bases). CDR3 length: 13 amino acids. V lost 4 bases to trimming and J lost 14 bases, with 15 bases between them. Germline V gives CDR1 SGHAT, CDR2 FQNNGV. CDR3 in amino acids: CASSSIPQGALHF. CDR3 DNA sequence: TGTGCCAGCAGCTCAATTCCACAGGGAGCCCTCCACTTT.

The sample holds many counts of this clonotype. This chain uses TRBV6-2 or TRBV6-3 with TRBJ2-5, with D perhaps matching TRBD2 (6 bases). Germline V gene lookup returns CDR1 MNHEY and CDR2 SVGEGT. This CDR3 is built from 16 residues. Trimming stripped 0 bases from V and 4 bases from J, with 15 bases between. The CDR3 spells CASSYSEWDFRETQYF. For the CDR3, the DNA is TGTGCCAGCAGTTACTCGGAATGGGACTTTCGAGAGACCCAGTACTTC.

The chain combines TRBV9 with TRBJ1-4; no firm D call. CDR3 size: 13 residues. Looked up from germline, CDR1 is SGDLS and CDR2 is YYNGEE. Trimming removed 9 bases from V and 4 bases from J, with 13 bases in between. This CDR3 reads CAIKNSLNEKLFF. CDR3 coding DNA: TGTGCCATCAAAAACAGCCTTAATGAAAAACTGTTTTTT.

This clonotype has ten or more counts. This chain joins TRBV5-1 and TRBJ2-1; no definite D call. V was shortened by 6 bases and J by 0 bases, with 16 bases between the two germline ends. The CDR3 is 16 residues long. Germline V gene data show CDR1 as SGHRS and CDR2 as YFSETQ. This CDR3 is CASTKGKGSSYNEQFF. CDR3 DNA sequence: TGCGCCAGCACCAAAGGGAAAGGAAGCTCCTACAATGAGCAGTTCTTC.

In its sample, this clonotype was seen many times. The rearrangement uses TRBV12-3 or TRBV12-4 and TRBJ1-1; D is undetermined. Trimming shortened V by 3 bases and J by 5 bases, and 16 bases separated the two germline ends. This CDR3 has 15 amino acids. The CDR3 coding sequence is TGTGCCAGCAGTTTTAGCCTCAACCTGGGGACTGAAGCTTTCTTT. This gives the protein CASSFSLNLGTEAFF.

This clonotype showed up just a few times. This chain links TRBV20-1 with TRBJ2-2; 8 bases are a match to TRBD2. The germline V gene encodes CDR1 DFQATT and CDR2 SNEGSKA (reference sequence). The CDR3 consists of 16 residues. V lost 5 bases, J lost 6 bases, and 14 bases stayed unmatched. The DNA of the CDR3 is TGCAGTGCTGAAGGTCGTGTTAGCGGGACCTCCGGGGAGCTGTTTTTT. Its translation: CSAEGRVSGTSGELFF.

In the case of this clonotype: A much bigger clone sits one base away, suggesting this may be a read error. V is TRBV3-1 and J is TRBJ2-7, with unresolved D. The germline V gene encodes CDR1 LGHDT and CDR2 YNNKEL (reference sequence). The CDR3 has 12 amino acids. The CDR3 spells CASSHSPYERYF. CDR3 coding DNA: TGTGCCAGCAGCCATAGTCCCTACGAGCGGTACTTC.

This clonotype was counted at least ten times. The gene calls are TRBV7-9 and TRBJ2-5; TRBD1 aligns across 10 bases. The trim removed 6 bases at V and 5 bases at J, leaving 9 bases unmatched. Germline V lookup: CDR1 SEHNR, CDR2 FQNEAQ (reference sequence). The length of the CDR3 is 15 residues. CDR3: CASSPLGTGAETQYF. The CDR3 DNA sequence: TGTGCCAGCAGTCCCCTCGGGACAGGGGCTGAGACCCAGTACTTC.

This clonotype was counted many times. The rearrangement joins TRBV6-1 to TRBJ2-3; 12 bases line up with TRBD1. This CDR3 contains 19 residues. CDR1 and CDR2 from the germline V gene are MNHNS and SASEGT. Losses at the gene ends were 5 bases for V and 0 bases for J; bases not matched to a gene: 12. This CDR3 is CASSRTGTGGALSTDTQYF. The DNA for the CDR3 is TGTGCCAGCAGTCGAACCGGGACAGGGGGCGCCCTTAGCACAGATACGCAGTATTTT.

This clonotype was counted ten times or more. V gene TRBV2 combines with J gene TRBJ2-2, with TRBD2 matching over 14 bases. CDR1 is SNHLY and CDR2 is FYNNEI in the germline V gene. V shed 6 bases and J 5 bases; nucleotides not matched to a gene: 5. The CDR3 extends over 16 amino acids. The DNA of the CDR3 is TGTGCCAGCAGGGGGACTAGCGGGAGTGGAACCGGGGAGCTGTTTTTT. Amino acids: CASRGTSGSGTGELFF.

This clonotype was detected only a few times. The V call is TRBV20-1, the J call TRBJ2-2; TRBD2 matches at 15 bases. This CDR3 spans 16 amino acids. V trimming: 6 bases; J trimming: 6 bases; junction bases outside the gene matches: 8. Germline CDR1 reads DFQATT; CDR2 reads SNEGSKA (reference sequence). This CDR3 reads CSARTSGGAAAGELFF. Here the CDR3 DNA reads TGCAGTGCGCGGACTAGCGGGGGGGCAGCGGCCGGGGAGCTGTTTTTT.

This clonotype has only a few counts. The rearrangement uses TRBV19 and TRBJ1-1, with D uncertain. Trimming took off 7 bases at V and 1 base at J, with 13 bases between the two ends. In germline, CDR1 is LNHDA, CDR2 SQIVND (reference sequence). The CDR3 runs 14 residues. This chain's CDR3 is CASIPKGRNTEAFF. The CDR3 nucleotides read TGTGCCAGTATCCCCAAAGGGAGGAACACTGAAGCTTTCTTT.

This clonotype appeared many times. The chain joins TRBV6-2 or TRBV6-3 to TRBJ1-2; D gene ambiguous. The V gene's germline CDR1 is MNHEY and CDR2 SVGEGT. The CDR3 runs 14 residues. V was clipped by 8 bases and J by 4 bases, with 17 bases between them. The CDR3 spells CASCLAFRGYGYTF. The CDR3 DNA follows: TGTGCCAGCTGCCTCGCGTTCAGAGGCTATGGCTACACCTTC.

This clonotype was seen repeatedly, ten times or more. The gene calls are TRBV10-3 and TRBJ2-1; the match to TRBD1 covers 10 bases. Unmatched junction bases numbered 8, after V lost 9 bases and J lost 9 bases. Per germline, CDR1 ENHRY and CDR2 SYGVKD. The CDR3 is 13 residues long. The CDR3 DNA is TGTGCCATAGGGACAGGGGAAAGGTCTGAGCAGTTCTTC. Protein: CAIGTGERSEQFF.

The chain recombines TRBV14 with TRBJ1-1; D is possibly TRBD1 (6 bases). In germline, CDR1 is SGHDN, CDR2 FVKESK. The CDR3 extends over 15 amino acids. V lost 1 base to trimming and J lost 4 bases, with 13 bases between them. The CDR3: CASSQVKTGLTEAFF. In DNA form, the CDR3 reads TGTGCCAGCAGCCAAGTTAAGACAGGTCTCACTGAAGCTTTCTTT.

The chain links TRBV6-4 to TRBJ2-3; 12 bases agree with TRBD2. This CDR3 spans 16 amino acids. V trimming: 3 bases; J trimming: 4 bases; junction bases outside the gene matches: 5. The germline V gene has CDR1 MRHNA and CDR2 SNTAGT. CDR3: CASSEVASGGADTQYF. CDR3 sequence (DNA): TGTGCCAGCAGTGAGGTCGCTAGCGGGGGGGCAGATACGCAGTATTTT.

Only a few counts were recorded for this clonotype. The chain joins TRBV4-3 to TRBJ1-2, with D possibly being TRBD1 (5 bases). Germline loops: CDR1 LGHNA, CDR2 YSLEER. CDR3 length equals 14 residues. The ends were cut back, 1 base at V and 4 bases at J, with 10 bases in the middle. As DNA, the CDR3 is TGCGCCAGCAGCCAAGCAGGGTCCTCCTATGGCTACACCTTC. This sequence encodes CASSQAGSSYGYTF.

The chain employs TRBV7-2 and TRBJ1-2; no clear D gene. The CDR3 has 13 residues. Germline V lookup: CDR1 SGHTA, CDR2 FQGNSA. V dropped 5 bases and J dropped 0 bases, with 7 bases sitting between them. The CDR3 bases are TGTGCCAGCAGCCCCCAAGCTAACTATGGCTACACCTTC. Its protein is CASSPQANYGYTF.

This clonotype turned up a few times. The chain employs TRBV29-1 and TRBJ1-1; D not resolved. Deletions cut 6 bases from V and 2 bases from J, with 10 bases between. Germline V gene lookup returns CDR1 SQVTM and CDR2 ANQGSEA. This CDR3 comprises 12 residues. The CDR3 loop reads CSVGNSNTEAFF. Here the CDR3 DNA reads TGCAGCGTGGGAAACAGCAACACTGAAGCTTTCTTT.